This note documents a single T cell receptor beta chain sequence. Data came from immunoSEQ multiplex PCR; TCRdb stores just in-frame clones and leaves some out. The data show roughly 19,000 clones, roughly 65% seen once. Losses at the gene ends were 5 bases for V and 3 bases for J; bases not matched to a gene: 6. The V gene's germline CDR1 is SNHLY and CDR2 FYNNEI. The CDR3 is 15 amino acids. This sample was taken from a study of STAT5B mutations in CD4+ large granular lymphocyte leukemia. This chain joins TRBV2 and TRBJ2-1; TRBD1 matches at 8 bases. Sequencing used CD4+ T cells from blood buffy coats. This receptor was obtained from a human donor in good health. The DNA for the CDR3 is TGTGCCAGCAGTTTTCAGGGGGCTTACTACAATGAGCAGTTCTTC. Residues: CASSFQGAYYNEQFF.